This passage covers 18 T cell receptor beta chains from one sample sequenced in a study of T cells in Graves' hyperthyroidism and ophthalmopathy. RNA transcripts yielded amplified TCR beta CDR3 regions. Initially, a first-round RT-PCR of the TCR CDR3 employed the HTBI primer set. TCRdb reprocessed the multiplex PCR reads with MiXCR, giving one entry per CDR3 protein. This table holds about 540,000 distinct CDR3 sequences, about 43% found once. The source material was peripheral blood or thyroid tissue (not recorded which). All receptors derive from a woman under 30 with Graves' hyperthyroidism.

This clonotype was observed at least ten times. CDR3 region: CSVGASGAQETQYF. The CDR3 coding sequence is TGCAGCGTTGGGGCTAGCGGGGCACAAGAGACCCAGTACTTC. The V and J genes are TRBV29-1 and TRBJ2-5; 9 bases are shared with TRBD2. CDR3 length: 14 residues. V was pared by 4 bases and J by 2 bases, with 5 bases of the junction left unmatched. CDR1 is SQVTM and CDR2 is ANQGSEA in the germline V gene.

This clonotype was seen at least ten times. The chain combines TRBV7-8 with TRBJ2-7, with D tentatively TRBD1 (6 bases). Trimming took off 3 bases at V and 7 bases at J, with 16 bases between the two ends. The CDR3 has 14 residues. Germline V CDR1 and CDR2: SGHVS, FQNEAQ. The CDR3 sequence: CASSLNPTGLEQYF. The CDR3 DNA is TGTGCCAGCAGCTTGAATCCGACAGGCTTGGAGCAGTACTTC.

This clonotype was observed at least ten times. The V gene is TRBV4-2, the J gene TRBJ1-5; tentative D call: TRBD1 (5 bases). The CDR3 sequence is 16 residues long. Germline V CDR1 and CDR2: LGHNA, YNFKEQ. Trimming removed 4 bases at V and 3 bases at J, with 16 bases between. The CDR3 bases are TGTGCCAGCAGCCCGTCCCGGGACGGGAACAATCAGCCCCAGCATTTT. Its protein is CASSPSRDGNNQPQHF.

The V call is TRBV20-1, the J call TRBJ1-3; the match to TRBD1 covers 9 bases. The CDR3 totals 16 residues. J lost 3 bases, V lost 7 bases, and 13 bases had no gene match. The germline CDR1 and CDR2 sequences are DFQATT and SNEGSKA (reference sequence). CDR3 in DNA: TGCAGTGGGGCAACAGGGGGCCCGGGTCATGGAAACACCATATATTTT. Its translation: CSGATGGPGHGNTIYF.

A remark on this clonotype: A clone one base away is much larger, so this may be a read error. The rearrangement joins TRBV7-6 to TRBJ2-7; D gene unclear. Germline CDR1 SGHVS, CDR2 FNYEAQ. This CDR3 is built from 11 residues. The CDR3 spells CASGLEVEQYF. The CDR3 DNA reads as TGTGCCAGCGGCTTAGAAGTCGAGCAGTACTTC.

The rearrangement uses TRBV6-6 and TRBJ1-5; a possible D gene is TRBD1 (6 bases). The CDR3 loop spans 14 amino acids. CDR1 MNHNY and CDR2 SVGAGI come from the germline V gene (reference sequence). V lost 5 bases and J lost 3, with 11 bases in between. DNA of the CDR3: TGTGCCAGCAGTCATGGACAGCACAATCAGCCCCAGCATTTT. Its translation: CASSHGQHNQPQHF.

This clonotype was seen a handful of times. The rearrangement uses TRBV5-5 and TRBJ1-1, with a possible D match to TRBD1 (5 bases). The V gene lost 3 bases and the J gene lost 3 bases, with 18 bases spanning the gap. The CDR3 extends over 16 amino acids. Germline V gene data show CDR1 as SGHKS and CDR2 as YYEKEE (reference sequence). The CDR3 loop is CASSWGPKKGDTEAFF. The CDR3 DNA follows: TGTGCCAGCAGCTGGGGACCTAAGAAAGGGGACACTGAAGCTTTCTTT.

The gene calls are TRBV7-3 and TRBJ2-1; 8 bases line up with TRBD2. Per germline, CDR1 SGHTA and CDR2 FQGTGA. The trim removed 5 bases at V and 10 bases at J, leaving 4 bases unmatched. The CDR3 has 12 amino acids. CDR3 nucleotides: TGTGCCAGCAGCCCACTAGCGGAGGAGCAGTTCTTC. Amino acids: CASSPLAEEQFF. The full variable domain, in which reference TRBV7-3 and TRBJ2-1 provide the parts outside the CDR3, is GAGVSQTPSNKVTEKGKYVELRCDPISGHTALYWYRQSLGQGPEFLIYFQGTGAADDSGLPNDRFFAVRPEGSVSTLKIQRTERGDSAVYLCASSPLAEEQFFGPGTRLTVL.

This clonotype was seen a handful of times. The chain couples TRBV2 to TRBJ2-1, with 9 positions matching TRBD2. J lost 8 bases, V lost 4 bases, and 12 bases had no gene match. Per the germline V gene, CDR1 is SNHLY and CDR2 is FYNNEI. The CDR3 contains 16 residues. In nucleotides, the CDR3 is TGTGCCAGCAGTGTACGTGACGGGACTAGCCCCCATGAGCAGTTCTTC. Its translation is CASSVRDGTSPHEQFF. The full variable domain, its missing parts supplied by reference TRBV2 and TRBJ2-1, is EPEVTQTPSHQVTQMGQEVILRCVPISNHLYFYWYRQILGQKVEFLVSFYNNEISEKSEIFDDQFSVERPDGSNFTLKIRSTKLEDSAMYFCASSVRDGTSPHEQFFGPGTRLTVL.

There are many counts of this clonotype. The rearrangement uses TRBV10-3 and TRBJ1-1, with D possibly TRBD1 on 5 matching bases. The CDR3 sequence is 15 residues long. The V and J ends lost 6 bases and 1 base respectively, with 15 bases between them. Germline CDR1 is ENHRY and CDR2 is SYGVKD. CDR3 region: CAISLGVGSNTEAFF. The CDR3, as DNA: TGTGCCATCAGCCTGGGGGTTGGTTCGAACACTGAAGCTTTCTTT.

J is TRBJ2-2 and V is TRBV6-2 or TRBV6-3, with D unclear. Per germline, CDR1 MNHEY and CDR2 SVGEGT. The CDR3 length is 14 residues. V lost 4 bases and J lost 6, with 12 bases in between. The CDR3 coding sequence is TGTGCCAGCAGTTCCGACCTAGGAGCCGGGGAGCTGTTTTTT. It translates to CASSSDLGAGELFF.

To note about this clonotype: Sequence at one end of the junction differs from germline and may be a read error. The rearrangement joins TRBV24-1 to TRBJ2-2; 10 bases are a match to TRBD2. Looked up from germline, CDR1 is KGHDR and CDR2 is SFDVKD. The CDR3 contains 16 residues. CDR3 in amino acids: CATSDLGLAENGELLF. The CDR3 DNA reads as TGTGCCACCAGTGATTTGGGACTAGCGGAGAACGGGGAGCTGCTTTTC.

A note on this clonotype: A much larger clone lies one base from this, so it may be a read error. The chain employs TRBV7-9 and TRBJ2-7; D is unclear. The CDR3 totals 11 residues. CDR1 and CDR2 from the germline V gene are SEHNR and FQNEAQ (reference sequence). CDR3 coding DNA: TGTGCCAGCAGATCAATCCGCGAGGAGTACTTC. It specifies CASRSIREEYF.

The chain links TRBV29-1 to TRBJ1-5, with D possibly TRBD1 on 5 matching bases. Germline CDR1 SQVTM, CDR2 ANQGSEA. V lost 6 bases and J lost 2, with 23 bases in between. The CDR3 covers 17 residues. CDR3 sequence (DNA): TGCAGCGTACAGACTAGCCGAACCGGGGACGGCAATCAGCCCCAGCATTTT. Amino acids: CSVQTSRTGDGNQPQHF.

This clonotype showed up many times. V is TRBV12-3 or TRBV12-4 and J is TRBJ2-7; 7 nucleotides agree with TRBD2. V lost 8 bases and J lost 12; bases outside the gene matches: 16. CDR3 length equals 13 residues. The CDR3 is CASRGRDSGSRYF. CDR3 coding DNA: TGTGCCAGCCGGGGGAGGGATTCGGGCTCCCGGTACTTC.

The chain couples TRBV12-3 or TRBV12-4 to TRBJ1-2, with 12 bases lining up with TRBD1. This CDR3 has 15 residues. Unmatched junction bases numbered 4, after V lost 5 bases and J lost 3 bases. CDR3 residues: CASSAGTGGDYGYTF. The CDR3 coding sequence is TGTGCCAGCAGTGCCGGGACAGGGGGCGACTATGGCTACACCTTC.

This chain connects TRBV12-3 or TRBV12-4 to TRBJ1-5; 7 bases match TRBD1. The CDR3 totals 13 residues. Trimming at V came to 6 bases and at J to 9 bases, leaving 8 bases not matched to a gene. The CDR3 spells CASSLQGLGPQHF. CDR3 DNA sequence: TGTGCCAGCAGCCTACAGGGGCTTGGGCCCCAGCATTTT.

This rearrangement joins TRBV7-9 to TRBJ2-2; TRBD1 is a possible D gene (6 bases). Trimming stripped 1 base from V and 7 bases from J, with 10 bases between. This CDR3 contains 14 residues. Germline assignment: CDR1 SEHNR and CDR2 FQNEAQ (reference sequence). CDR3 sequence (DNA): TGTGCCAGCAGCTTAGACAGGGCAGTCGGGGAGCTGTTTTTT. It translates to CASSLDRAVGELFF. Full variable domain (outside the CDR3, taken from reference TRBV7-9 and TRBJ2-2): DTGVSQNPRHKITKRGQNVTFRCDPISEHNRLYWYRQTLGQGPEFLTYFQNEAQLEKSRLLSDRFSAERPKGSFSTLEIQRTEQGDSAMYLCASSLDRAVGELFFGEGSRLTVL.